This T cell receptor (beta chain) was observed in a study of regulatory T cells in long-lasting Graves disease. Both iRepertoire HTBI primers and Arm-PCR of CDR3 regions were used to build the TCR beta libraries. As handled by the study authors: Across samples, 62 TRBV and some 14 TRBJ segments were found. TCRdb recomputed calls from the multiplex PCR reads with MiXCR, one row per CDR3 protein. The V and J calls and clone size come from TCRdb's table, not from the authors' own analysis. The table shows hundreds of thousands of distinct CDR3 sequences, with 15% occurring only once. In germline, CDR1 is GTSNPN, CDR2 SVGIG (reference sequence). This CDR3 comprises 14 residues. The V and J ends lost 5 bases and 6 bases, in that order; junction bases with no gene match: 8. Study-level points and caveats: Persistent Graves' patients showed less TCR diversity than newly diagnosed patients showed.

Stated time point: newly diagnosed GD, antithyroid drugs for less than 3 months. The TCR library was prepared using RNA isolated from PBMCs. This clonotype was seen only a few times. No antigen is known for it. These data were also reused for a study on T cells in Graves' hyperthyroidism and ophthalmopathy. This second study notes: Exclusions: uncontrolled infection, other autoimmune disease, pregnancy, lactation.

The sequencing here drew on peripheral blood mononuclear cells (PBMCs), taken at new diagnosis, from a patient treated with antithyroid drugs. This chain connects TRBV30 to TRBJ2-1, with TRBD2 matching over 9 bases. The TCR comes from a woman aged 35 to 49 with Graves disease. Here the CDR3 reads CAWAGLASFNEQFF. In DNA form, the CDR3 reads TGTGCCTGGGCGGGACTAGCTAGTTTCAATGAGCAGTTCTTC.